The entry that follows covers one TCR beta chain sequence. Its antigen is as yet unknown. The data were obtained in a study of monozygotic twins with inflammatory bowel disease. Points from the study as a whole: Researchers report that IBD patients shared fewer clonotypes with others than healthy twins, especially amid disease activity. Possibly because of limited power, concordant and discordant twins showed no difference in repertoire similarity.

TCRdb reprocessed the 5' RACE reads, with one entry per CDR3 protein and no DNA. Here the sample table reports under 350,000 distinct CDR3 sequences. Germline V CDR1 and CDR2: LNHDA, SQIVND (reference sequence). The CDR3 is 13 amino acids. Sequenced material: blood. This TCR was sampled from a human donor with ulcerative colitis or Crohn's disease, or a healthy co-twin of an affected twin (not recorded which). The chain joins TRBV19 to TRBJ1-2. The CDR3 spells CASSIDTNYGYTF.